The 8 T cell receptor beta chains below all came from one sample that was sequenced in a study of blood T cell repertoires in COVID-19. The repertoire was sequenced with immunoSEQ multiplex PCR; TCRdb's copy has only in-frame clones and lacks some. The sample consists of around 80,000 clones, 70% to 85% of them appearing once. The sample comprised peripheral blood. The receptors were gathered from a human donor in a cohort sampled during active COVID-19.

CDR3 coding DNA: TGTGCCACCAGCACCTCTAGCGTACGGGCCTACAATGAGCAGTTCTTC. Translating it yields CATSTSSVRAYNEQFF. This chain joins TRBV15 and TRBJ2-1; D is perhaps TRBD2 (6 bases). The CDR3 has 16 residues. Germline V CDR1 and CDR2: LNHNV, YYDKDF (reference sequence). The V end was cut by 4 bases, the J end by 2 bases, with 15 bases between.

The J gene is TRBJ1-6, the V gene TRBV5-6; D call uncertain. CDR3 length equals 14 residues. V shed 2 bases and J shed 7 bases, with 10 bases lying between them. Germline-derived CDR1 and CDR2 are SGHDT and YYEEEE. The DNA of the CDR3 is TGTGCCAGCAGCTTAATGGGCCCCAATTCACCCCTCCACTTT. Translated: CASSLMGPNSPLHF.

This clone was counted many times. This chain links TRBV5-1 with TRBJ2-1, with TRBD2 as a possible D gene (6 bases). The V end was cut by 4 bases, the J end by 6 bases, with 14 bases between. This CDR3 has 14 amino acids. Germline V lookup: CDR1 SGHRS, CDR2 YFSETQ. The CDR3 region has the DNA TGCGCCAGCAGCGGAAGACTAGGAAGCAATGAGCAGTTCTTC. It codes for CASSGRLGSNEQFF.

This clone was seen only once. The chain carries TRBV5-1 and TRBJ2-7; TRBD1 is a possible D gene (5 bases). This CDR3 region has 16 residues. V lost 1 base and J 5 bases, leaving 19 bases between the germline ends. The V gene's germline CDR1 is SGHRS and CDR2 YFSETQ. DNA of the CDR3: TGCGCCAGCAGCTTGTCAATGCAGGGAATAAGTGACGAGCAGTACTTC. Translating it yields CASSLSMQGISDEQYF.

V usage is TRBV2 and J usage is TRBJ1-2; D is unresolved. CDR3 length: 11 amino acids. Deletions cut 2 bases from V and 4 bases from J, with 2 bases between. Germline V gene data show CDR1 as SNHLY and CDR2 as FYNNEI. The CDR3 is CASSERYGYTF. CDR3 sequence (DNA): TGTGCCAGCAGTGAACGCTATGGCTACACCTTC.

The V gene is TRBV9, the J gene TRBJ1-1; a possible D gene is TRBD1 (5 bases). This CDR3 is 14 amino acids long. Germline V gene data show CDR1 as SGDLS and CDR2 as YYNGEE. V shed 3 bases and J shed 5 bases, with 14 bases lying between them. The CDR3 DNA is TGTGCCAGCAGCGCGTTGGGGGGAGAGACTGAAGCTTTCTTT. It encodes CASSALGGETEAFF. Together with reference TRBV9 and TRBJ1-1, the CDR3 gives the full variable domain: DSGVTQTPKHLITATGQRVTLRCSPRSGDLSVYWYQQSLDQGLQFLIQYYNGEERAKGNILERFSAQQFPDLHSELNLSSLELGDSALYFCASSALGGETEAFFGQGTRLTVV.

This chain joins TRBV11-2 and TRBJ2-3; no firm D call. Trimming removed 5 bases from V and 0 bases from J, with 12 bases in between. Germline CDR1 and CDR2: SGHAT and FQNNGV. The CDR3 loop spans 15 amino acids. The CDR3: CASSPWSSSTDTQYF. The CDR3 bases are TGTGCCAGCAGCCCCTGGAGCAGTAGCACAGATACGCAGTATTTT.

The chain uses TRBV18 and TRBJ1-5; D may be TRBD1 (6 bases). Trimming stripped 6 bases from V and 2 bases from J, with 17 bases between. Germline assignment: CDR1 KGHSH and CDR2 LQKENI. The CDR3 runs to 16 residues. This CDR3 is CASSSTEGGGNQPQHF. CDR3 bases: TGTGCCAGCTCCTCAACCGAGGGGGGGGGCAATCAGCCCCAGCATTTT.